This T cell receptor (beta chain) was captured by sequencing in a study of shared T cell receptors in the human thymus. Sequenced by immunoSEQ multiplex PCR; TCRdb stores in-frame clones only, minus some. The sample yields hundreds of thousands of clones, 95% seen once. Trimming took off 6 bases at V and 3 bases at J, with 32 bases between the two ends. Per germline, CDR1 MNHEY and CDR2 SMNVEV (reference sequence). The CDR3 is 20 amino acids. This clone was seen once. Within the sample, other DNA sequences also encode this same CDR3. Sequencing was done on a sample of thymocytes. This receptor was taken from a human donor. The V and J genes are TRBV27 and TRBJ1-2; a weak D match, TRBD1 (6 bases). The CDR3 DNA is TGTGCCAGCAGCCTCAGCTTAGCAGGTCTGGTGGGGGGGGGCGACTATGGCTACACCTTC. Translating gives CASSLSLAGLVGGGDYGYTF.